One sample yielded the 4 T cell receptor beta chains listed below, sequenced in a study of blood T cell repertoires in COVID-19. Using immunoSEQ multiplex PCR, the repertoire was profiled, and TCRdb retains in-frame clones only, with some absent. The profile shows about 360,000 clones, around 87% of them singletons. The sequencing input was peripheral blood. The receptors shown here come from a human donor in a cohort sampled during active COVID-19.

This clone was detected once. The genes are TRBV11-2 and TRBJ2-3; maybe TRBD1 (6 bases). V lost 1 base and J lost 5, with 13 bases in between. Germline values: CDR1 SGHAT, CDR2 FQNNGV. The CDR3 sequence is 15 residues long. CDR3 coding DNA: TGTGCCAGCAGCTTAGCCCAACAGGGCGGAGATACGCAGTATTTT. Encoded protein: CASSLAQQGGDTQYF.

The chain is built from TRBV2 and TRBJ2-6; D might be TRBD2 (6 bases). CDR3 length: 15 amino acids. V lost 7 bases and J 0 bases, leaving 10 bases between the germline ends. Per germline, CDR1 SNHLY and CDR2 FYNNEI. In DNA, the CDR3 is TGTGCCAGCACGGGACTGATCTCTGGGGCCAACGTCCTGACTTTC. Amino acids: CASTGLISGANVLTF.

The rearrangement uses TRBV7-9 and TRBJ1-2, with D unclear. Germline CDR1 and CDR2: SEHNR and FQNEAQ (reference sequence). This CDR3 has 14 residues. Trimming shortened V by 0 bases and J by 8 bases, and 13 bases separated the two germline ends. CDR3 region: CASSLAWTIRGYTF. In DNA, the CDR3 is TGTGCCAGCAGCTTAGCGTGGACTATTAGAGGCTACACCTTC. The whole variable domain, filled in from reference TRBV7-9 and TRBJ1-2, reads DTGVSQNPRHKITKRGQNVTFRCDPISEHNRLYWYRQTLGQGPEFLTYFQNEAQLEKSRLLSDRFSAERPKGSFSTLEIQRTEQGDSAMYLCASSLAWTIRGYTFGSGTRLTVV.

This clone occurred a few times. This sequence joins TRBV11-2 and TRBJ1-1, with 10 bases lining up with TRBD1. Trimming at V came to 1 base and at J to 7 bases, leaving 6 bases not matched to a gene. This CDR3 has 15 residues. Germline V gene sequence: CDR1 SGHAT, CDR2 FQNNGV. The CDR3 loop is CASSLGIDRGREAFF. Written as DNA, the CDR3 is TGTGCCAGCAGCTTAGGTATAGACAGGGGGCGTGAAGCTTTCTTT.